This TCR beta chain was profiled in a study of cytomegalovirus exposure and HLA in healthy donors. Study-wide background: Unique TCRs numbering around 80 million, obtained from HLA-typed donors, made up an early data release.

Germline CDR1 reads MNHNY; CDR2 reads SVGAGI (reference sequence). This CDR3 spans 12 amino acids. Trimming stripped 5 bases from V and 0 bases from J, with 4 bases between. Vbeta (60) and Jbeta (13) primers were used in the PCR. TCRdb's copy holds only in-frame clones and misses some; the assay was immunoSEQ multiplex PCR. This sample yields about 170,000 clones, of which around four fifths are seen a single time; 1.5% to 2% belongs to the top ten. The receptor's source is a woman aged 18-29 years in good health and CMV-seronegative. The sequenced sample consisted of PBMCs. V gene TRBV6-6 combines with J gene TRBJ1-1; D is ambiguous. The CDR3, as DNA: TGTGCCAGCAGTCCAATGAACACTGAAGCTTTCTTT. Protein sequence: CASSPMNTEAFF.